This T cell receptor (beta chain) was sequenced in a study of control samples from healthy donors and cancer patients. The CDR3 spans 11 residues. V was clipped by 8 bases and J by 0 bases, with 5 bases between them. Germline CDR1 MNHEY, CDR2 SVGAGI. This table comes from immunoSEQ multiplex PCR, and its TCRdb copy is limited to in-frame clones, with some not included. The sample consists of 150,000 or so clones, roughly 93% of them appearing once. The sequenced sample consisted of blood. This chain connects TRBV6-5 to TRBJ2-7; no definite D call. This receptor was identified in a middle-aged man in good health. In DNA form, the CDR3 reads TGTGCCAGCGAAAACTCCTACGAGCAGTACTTC. Amino acids: CASENSYEQYF.